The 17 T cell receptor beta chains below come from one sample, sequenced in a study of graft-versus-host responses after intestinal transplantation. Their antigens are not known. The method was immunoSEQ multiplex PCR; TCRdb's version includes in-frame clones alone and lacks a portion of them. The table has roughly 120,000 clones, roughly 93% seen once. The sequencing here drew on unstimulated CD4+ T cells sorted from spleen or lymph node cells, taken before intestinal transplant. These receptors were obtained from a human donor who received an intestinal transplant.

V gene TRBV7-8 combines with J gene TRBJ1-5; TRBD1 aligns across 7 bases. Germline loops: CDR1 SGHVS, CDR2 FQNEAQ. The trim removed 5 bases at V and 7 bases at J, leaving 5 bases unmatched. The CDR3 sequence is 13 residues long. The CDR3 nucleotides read TGTGCCAGCAGCCCGGGACAGCGGCAGCCCCAGCATTTT. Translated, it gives CASSPGQRQPQHF.

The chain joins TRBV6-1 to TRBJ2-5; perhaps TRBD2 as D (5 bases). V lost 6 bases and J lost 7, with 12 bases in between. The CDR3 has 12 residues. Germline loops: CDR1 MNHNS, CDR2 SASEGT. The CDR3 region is CASRPSWATQYF. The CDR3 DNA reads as TGTGCCAGCAGGCCTAGCTGGGCGACCCAGTACTTC.

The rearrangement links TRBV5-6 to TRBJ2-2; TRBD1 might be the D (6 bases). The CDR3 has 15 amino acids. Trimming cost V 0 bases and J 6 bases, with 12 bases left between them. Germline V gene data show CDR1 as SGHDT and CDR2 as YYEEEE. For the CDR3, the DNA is TGTGCCAGCAGCTTGGTTCCAGGGGTCGCCGGGGAGCTGTTTTTT. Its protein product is CASSLVPGVAGELFF.

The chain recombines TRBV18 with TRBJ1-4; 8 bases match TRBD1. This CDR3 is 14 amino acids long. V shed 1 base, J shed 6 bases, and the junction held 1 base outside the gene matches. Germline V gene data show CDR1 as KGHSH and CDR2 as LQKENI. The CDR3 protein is CASSPRTGHEKLFF. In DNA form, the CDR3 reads TGTGCCAGCTCACCACGGACAGGGCATGAAAAACTGTTTTTT.

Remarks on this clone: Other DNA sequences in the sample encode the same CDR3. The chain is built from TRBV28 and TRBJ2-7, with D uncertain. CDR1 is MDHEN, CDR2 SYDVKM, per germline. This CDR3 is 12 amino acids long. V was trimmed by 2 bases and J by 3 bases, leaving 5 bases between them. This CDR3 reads CASSLVGYEQYF. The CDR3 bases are TGTGCCAGCAGTTTAGTGGGCTACGAGCAGTACTTC.

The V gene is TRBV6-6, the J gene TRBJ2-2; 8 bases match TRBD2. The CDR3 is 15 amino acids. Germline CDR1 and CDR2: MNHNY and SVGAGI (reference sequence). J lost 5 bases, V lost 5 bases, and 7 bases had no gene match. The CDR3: CASSEPGGKTGELFF. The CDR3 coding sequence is TGTGCCAGCAGTGAGCCGGGGGGGAAGACCGGGGAGCTGTTTTTT.

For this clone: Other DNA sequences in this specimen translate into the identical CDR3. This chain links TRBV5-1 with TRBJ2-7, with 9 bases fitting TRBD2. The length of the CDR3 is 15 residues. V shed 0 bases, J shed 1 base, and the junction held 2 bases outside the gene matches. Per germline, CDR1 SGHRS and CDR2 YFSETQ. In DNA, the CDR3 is TGCGCCAGCAGCTTGGCCAGCGGGAGGTCCTACGAGCAGTACTTC. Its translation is CASSLASGRSYEQYF.

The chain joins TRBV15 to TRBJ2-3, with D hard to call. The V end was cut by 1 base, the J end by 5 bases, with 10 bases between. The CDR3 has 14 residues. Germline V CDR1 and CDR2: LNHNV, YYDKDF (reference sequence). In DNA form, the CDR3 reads TGTGCCACCAGCAGAGTAGTGCTACGAGATACGCAGTATTTT. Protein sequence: CATSRVVLRDTQYF.

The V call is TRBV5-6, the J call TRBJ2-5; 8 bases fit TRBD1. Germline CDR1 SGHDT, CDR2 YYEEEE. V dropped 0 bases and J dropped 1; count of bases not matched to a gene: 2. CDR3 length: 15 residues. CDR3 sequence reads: CASSLDRGFQETQYF. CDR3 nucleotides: TGTGCCAGCAGCTTGGACAGGGGGTTCCAAGAGACCCAGTACTTC. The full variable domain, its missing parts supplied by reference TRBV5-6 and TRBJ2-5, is DAGVTQSPTHLIKTRGQQVTLRCSPKSGHDTVSWYQQALGQGPQFIFQYYEEEERQRGNFPDRFSGHQFPNYSSELNVNALLLGDSALYLCASSLDRGFQETQYFGPGTRLLVL.

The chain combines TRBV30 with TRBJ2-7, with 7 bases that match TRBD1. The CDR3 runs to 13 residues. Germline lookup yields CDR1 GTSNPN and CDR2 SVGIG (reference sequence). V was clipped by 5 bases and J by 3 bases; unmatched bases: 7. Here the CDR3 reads CAWSGRGIYEQYF. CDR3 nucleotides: TGTGCCTGGTCGGGCAGGGGGATCTACGAGCAGTACTTC.

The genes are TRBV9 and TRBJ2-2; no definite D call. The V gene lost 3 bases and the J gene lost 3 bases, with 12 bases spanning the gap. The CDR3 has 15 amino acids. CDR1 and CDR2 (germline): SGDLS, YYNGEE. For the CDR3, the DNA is TGTGCCAGCAGCGCCACTACGATAGACACCGGGGAGCTGTTTTTT. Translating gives CASSATTIDTGELFF.

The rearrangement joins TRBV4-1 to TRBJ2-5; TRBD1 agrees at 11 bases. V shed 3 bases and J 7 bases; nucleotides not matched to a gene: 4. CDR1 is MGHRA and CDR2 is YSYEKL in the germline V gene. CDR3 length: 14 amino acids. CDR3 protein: CASSQDRGRVTQYF. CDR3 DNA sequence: TGCGCCAGCAGCCAGGACAGGGGGCGGGTGACCCAGTACTTC.

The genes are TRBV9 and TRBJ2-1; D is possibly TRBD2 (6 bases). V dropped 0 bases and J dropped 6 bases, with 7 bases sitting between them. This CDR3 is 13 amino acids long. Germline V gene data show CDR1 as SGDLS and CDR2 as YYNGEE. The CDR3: CASSVGTINEQFF. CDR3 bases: TGTGCCAGCAGCGTAGGGACTATCAATGAGCAGTTCTTC. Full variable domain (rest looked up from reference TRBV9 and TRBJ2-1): DSGVTQTPKHLITATGQRVTLRCSPRSGDLSVYWYQQSLDQGLQFLIQYYNGEERAKGNILERFSAQQFPDLHSELNLSSLELGDSALYFCASSVGTINEQFFGPGTRLTVL.

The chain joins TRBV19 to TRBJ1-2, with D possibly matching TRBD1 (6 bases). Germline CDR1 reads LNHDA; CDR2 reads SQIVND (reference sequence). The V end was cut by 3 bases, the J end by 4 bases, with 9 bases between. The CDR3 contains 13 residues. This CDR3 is CASSMDSIYGYTF. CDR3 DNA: TGTGCCAGTAGTATGGACAGTATCTATGGCTACACCTTC.

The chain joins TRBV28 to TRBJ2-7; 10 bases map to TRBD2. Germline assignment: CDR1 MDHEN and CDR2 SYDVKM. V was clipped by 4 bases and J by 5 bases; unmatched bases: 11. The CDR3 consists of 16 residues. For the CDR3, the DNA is TGTGCCAGCAGTTCCCCCACGGCTAGCGGGAGTAACGAGCAGTACTTC. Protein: CASSSPTASGSNEQYF.

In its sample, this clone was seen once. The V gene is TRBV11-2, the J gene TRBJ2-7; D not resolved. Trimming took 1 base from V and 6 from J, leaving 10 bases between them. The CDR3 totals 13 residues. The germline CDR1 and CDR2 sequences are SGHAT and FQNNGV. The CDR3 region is CASSLGLVVEQYF. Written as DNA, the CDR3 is TGTGCCAGCAGCTTAGGTCTAGTAGTCGAGCAGTACTTC.

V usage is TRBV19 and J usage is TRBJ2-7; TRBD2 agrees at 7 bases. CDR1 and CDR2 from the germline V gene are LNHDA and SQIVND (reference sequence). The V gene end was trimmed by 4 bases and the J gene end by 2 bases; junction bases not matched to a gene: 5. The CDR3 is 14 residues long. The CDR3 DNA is TGTGCCAGTAGTAGGGGGGAGGGCCCCTACGAGCAGTACTTC. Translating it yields CASSRGEGPYEQYF.